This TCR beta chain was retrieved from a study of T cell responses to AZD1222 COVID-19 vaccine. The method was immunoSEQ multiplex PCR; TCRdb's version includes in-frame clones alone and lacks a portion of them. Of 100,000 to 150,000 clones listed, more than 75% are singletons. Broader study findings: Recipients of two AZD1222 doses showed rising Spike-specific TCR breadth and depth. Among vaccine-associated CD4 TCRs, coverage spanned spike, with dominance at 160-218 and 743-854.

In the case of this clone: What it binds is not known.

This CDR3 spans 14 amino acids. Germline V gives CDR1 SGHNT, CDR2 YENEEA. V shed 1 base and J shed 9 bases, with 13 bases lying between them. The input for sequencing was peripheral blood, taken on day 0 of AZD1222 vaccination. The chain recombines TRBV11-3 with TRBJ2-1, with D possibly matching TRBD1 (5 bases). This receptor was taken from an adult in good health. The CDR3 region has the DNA TGTGCCAGCAGCTTAGGGCCACCGCAGGGTGAGCAGTTCTTC. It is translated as CASSLGPPQGEQFF. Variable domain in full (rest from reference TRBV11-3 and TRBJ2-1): EAGVVQSPRYKIIEKKQPVAFWCNPISGHNTLYWYLQNLGQGPELLIRYENEEAVDDSQLPKDRFSAERLKGVDSTLKIQPAELGDSAVYLCASSLGPPQGEQFFGPGTRLTVL.